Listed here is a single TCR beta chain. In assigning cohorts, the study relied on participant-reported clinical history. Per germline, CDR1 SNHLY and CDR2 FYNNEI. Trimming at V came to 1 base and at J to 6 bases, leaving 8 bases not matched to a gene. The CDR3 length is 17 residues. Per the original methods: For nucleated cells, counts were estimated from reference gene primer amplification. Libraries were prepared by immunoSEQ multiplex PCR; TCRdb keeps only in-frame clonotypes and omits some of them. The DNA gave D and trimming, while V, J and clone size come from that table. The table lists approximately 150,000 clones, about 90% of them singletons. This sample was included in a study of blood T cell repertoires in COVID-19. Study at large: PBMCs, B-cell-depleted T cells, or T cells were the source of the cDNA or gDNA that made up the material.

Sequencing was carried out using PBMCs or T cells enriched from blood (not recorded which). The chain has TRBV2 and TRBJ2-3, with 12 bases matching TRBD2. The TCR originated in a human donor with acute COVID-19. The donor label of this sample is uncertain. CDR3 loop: CASSEGGGLAGPDTQYF. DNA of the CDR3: TGTGCCAGCAGTGAAGGGGGAGGACTAGCGGGGCCGGATACGCAGTATTTT.